A single T cell receptor (beta chain) is shown here with its context. The record originates from a study of blood T cell repertoires in COVID-19. The length of the CDR3 is 13 residues. CDR1 is MDHEN, CDR2 SYDVKM, per germline. Trimming pared 6 bases from V and 1 base from J, leaving 9 bases between. Sequencing was performed with immunoSEQ multiplex PCR; in TCRdb, only in-frame clones are kept and a portion is missing. The sample lists fewer than 300,000 clones; 65% to 90% were seen once. The source of this sequence is a human donor in a cohort sampled during active COVID-19. The chain uses TRBV28 and TRBJ1-1, with D possibly being TRBD1 (6 bases). The source material was peripheral blood. The DNA for the CDR3 is TGTGCCAGCAGACGGGGACAGAACACTGAAGCTTTCTTT. This encodes CASRRGQNTEAFF. Based on the CDR3 plus reference TRBV28 and TRBJ1-1, the full variable domain is DVKVTQSSRYLVKRTGEKVFLECVQDMDHENMFWYRQDPGLGLRLIYFSYDVKMKEKGDIPEGYSVSREKKERFSLILESASTNQTSMYLCASRRGQNTEAFFGQGTRLTVV.